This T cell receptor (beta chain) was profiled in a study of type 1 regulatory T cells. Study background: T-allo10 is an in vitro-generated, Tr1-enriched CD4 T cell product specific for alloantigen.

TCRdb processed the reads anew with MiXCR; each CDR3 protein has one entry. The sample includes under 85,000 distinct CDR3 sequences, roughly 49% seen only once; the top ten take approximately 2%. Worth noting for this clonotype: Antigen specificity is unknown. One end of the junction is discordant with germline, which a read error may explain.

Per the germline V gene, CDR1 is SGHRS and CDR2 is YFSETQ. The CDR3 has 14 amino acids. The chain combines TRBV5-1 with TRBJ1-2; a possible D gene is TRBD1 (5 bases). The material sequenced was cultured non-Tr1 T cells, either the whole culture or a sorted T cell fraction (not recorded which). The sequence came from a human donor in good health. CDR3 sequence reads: CASSLGGRNYGHTF. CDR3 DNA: TGCGCCAGCAGCTTGGGGGGCAGAAACTATGGCCACACCTTC.